This TCR beta chain came from a study of cytomegalovirus exposure and HLA in healthy donors. In the study overall: Most donors, around 81% of a few hundred genotyped, fell in the Caucasian-associated ancestry cluster.

A note on this clone: What it recognizes is unknown.

Study-wide findings and caveats: When analyzed later, the rates of TCR association showed variation by HLA locus, with DRB1 the most and HLA-C the fewest. Earlier findings revealed that most TCR beta V segments proved productive either about 87% or about 30% of the time.

Amplification used 60 Vbeta primers and 13 Jbeta primers. In the source study's methods: An analysis performed later counted about 80 million unique TCR beta chains (approximately 10 million of them shared). Libraries were prepared by immunoSEQ multiplex PCR; TCRdb keeps only in-frame clonotypes and omits some of them. For V, J and clone size, that table is used; D and trimming come from the DNA. The data hold 200,000 to 250,000 clones, with more than 80% observed a single time. This CDR3 region has 13 residues. CDR1 and CDR2 from the germline V gene are SGHTA and FQGNSA. Trimming took 5 bases from V and 11 from J, leaving 13 bases between them.

This receptor was taken from a man younger than 45 in good health and CMV-seronegative. V is TRBV7-2 and J is TRBJ1-6, with no clear D. Sequencing was performed on PBMCs. The CDR3 region is CASSPGGGPPLHF. The CDR3 DNA is TGTGCCAGCAGCCCCGGCGGTGGCCCACCCCTCCACTTT. The full variable domain, with the rest looked up from reference TRBV7-2 and TRBJ1-6, is GAGVSQSPSNKVTEKGKDVELRCDPISGHTALYWYRQSLGQGLEFLIYFQGNSAPDKSGLPSDRFSAERTGGSVSTLTIQRTQQEDSAVYLCASSPGGGPPLHFGNGTRLTVT.